The TCR beta chain described here comes from a study of PD-1 blockade in classical Hodgkin lymphoma. About the study: Nivolumab dosed at 3 mg/kg went to patients intravenously every 2 weeks.

Study-level results: What caused the repertoire differences, perhaps disease activity or prior therapy, remains undefined. Reported findings placed baseline TCR diversity lower in newly diagnosed patients (compared with healthy donors).

Germline lookup yields CDR1 MDHEN and CDR2 SYDVKM. V was clipped by 6 bases and J by 4 bases; unmatched bases: 4. The CDR3 extends over 14 amino acids. Regarding time point: cycle 4 day 1 (C4D1), after more than five weeks of nivolumab. All patients experienced relapse after autologous stem cell transplantation, and brentuximab vedotin exposure was variable. Of note for this clone: Its target is unknown.

Generated by immunoSEQ multiplex PCR, the TCRdb table keeps only in-frame clones and is missing some. This sample carries 100,000 or so clones, roughly 89% of them seen once, and the ten largest clones take 15% to 20%. The genes are TRBV28 and TRBJ2-5; TRBD2 aligns across 11 bases. The sample was peripheral blood mononuclear cells (PBMCs), taken before the fourth cycle of nivolumab. The clonotype originates from a human donor with classical Hodgkin lymphoma. The CDR3 nucleotides are TGTGCCAGCAGGACTAGCGGGGAAAGAGAGACCCAGTACTTC. Protein: CASRTSGERETQYF.